One TCR beta chain is described in this entry. What it recognizes is unknown. These data belong to a study of T cell responses to AZD1222 COVID-19 vaccine. Study findings and constraints: Per reports, nearly half of all spike-specific TCRs target regions that are unmutated in variants. Clonal diversity was possibly underestimated; the donors were predominantly white British and more often female. Just a handful of people given AZD1222 tested seropositive at baseline.

The CDR3 contains 17 residues. Germline CDR1 reads SGHVS; CDR2 reads FNYEAQ. V was clipped by 0 bases and J by 10 bases; unmatched bases: 9. The data were produced by immunoSEQ multiplex PCR, yet TCRdb's version contains in-frame clones alone and is incomplete. This sample has 130,000 or so clones, with roughly 91% found just once. V usage is TRBV7-6 and J usage is TRBJ2-1, with 13 positions matching TRBD2. The sequence was obtained from an adult in good health. The sample consisted of peripheral blood, taken on day 0 of AZD1222 vaccination. The CDR3 coding sequence is TGTGCCAGCAGCTTAGCGAGTACTAGCGGGAGGGCCAGGGAGCAGTTCTTC. Amino acid sequence: CASSLASTSGRAREQFF.